This is a list of T cell receptor beta chains from one sample in a study of cytomegalovirus exposure and HLA in healthy donors. The assay was immunoSEQ multiplex PCR, and TCRdb's table has in-frame clones only and misses some. The data contain 30,000 or so clones, 65% of them singletons. The source material was PBMCs. The receptors stem from a man in his fifties in good health and CMV-seropositive. Both conserved end residues are part of each CDR3. The D gene is left open where the match is weak. A clone size is listed for some rows: how often the clone was seen (once, few, many), or a class if it is expanded.

clone size	D gene	V gene	J gene	CDR3 protein	CDR3 DNA
few	-	TRBV25-1	TRBJ2-5	CASSLPGEVREPQYF	TGTGCCAGCAGTTTGCCAGGCGAAGTAAGGGAGCCCCAGTACTTC
-	TRBD2	TRBV28	TRBJ2-5	CASSLAGGRSVETQYF	TGTGCCAGCAGTTTAGCGGGCGGGAGGAGTGTAGAGACCCAGTACTTC
-	-	TRBV6-1	TRBJ2-7	CASRALWTEGSEQYF	TGTGCCAGCAGGGCATTGTGGACAGAGGGCTCTGAGCAGTACTTC
few	TRBD2	TRBV2	TRBJ2-1	CASSRRLAGVDEQFF	TGTGCCAGCAGCCGTCGACTAGCGGGAGTCGATGAGCAGTTCTTC
-	TRBD1	TRBV29-1	TRBJ1-1	CSVAGEAGGLTEAFF	TGCAGCGTTGCTGGCGAGGCAGGGGGCCTAACTGAAGCTTTCTTT
-	TRBD2	TRBV6-5	TRBJ2-3	CASSYSGTSGGDTQYF	TGTGCCAGCAGTTACTCCGGGACTAGCGGGGGGGATACGCAGTATTTT
few	-	TRBV5-5	TRBJ1-2	CASSLGASNYGYTF	TGTGCCAGCAGCTTAGGAGCGTCTAACTATGGCTACACCTTC
-	-	TRBV28	TRBJ2-1	CASSLGRDNEQFF	TGTGCCAGCAGTTTGGGGAGAGACAATGAGCAGTTCTTC
-	TRBD1	TRBV29-1	TRBJ2-5	CSVVGRGLGETQYF	TGCAGCGTTGTAGGCAGGGGGCTGGGAGAGACCCAGTACTTC
-	TRBD2	TRBV6-1	TRBJ2-7	CASSLAGANEQYF	TGTGCCAGCTCACTAGCGGGAGCCAACGAGCAGTACTTC
medium-sized	TRBD2	TRBV29-1	TRBJ2-2	CSVRTSHTGELFF	TGCAGCGTGAGGACTAGCCACACCGGGGAGCTGTTTTTT
-	-	TRBV30	TRBJ2-7	CAWSVSVLSEQYF	TGTGCCTGGAGTGTTTCTGTACTGAGCGAGCAGTACTTC
few	TRBD1	TRBV5-8	TRBJ2-7	CASSLQGAYEQYF	TGTGCCAGCAGCTTGCAGGGGGCCTACGAGCAGTACTTC
-	-	TRBV30	TRBJ1-3	CAWIGAGTPGNTIYF	TGTGCCTGGATTGGTGCGGGGACGCCCGGAAACACCATATATTTT
-	-	TRBV4-3	TRBJ2-7	CASSHRASGTYEQYF	TGCGCCAGCAGCCATAGGGCCTCGGGGACCTACGAGCAGTACTTC
-	-	TRBV11-2	TRBJ1-1	CASSLRGNTEAFF	TGTGCCAGCAGCCTTCGCGGGAACACTGAAGCTTTCTTT
once	-	TRBV5-1	TRBJ2-7	CASSRGLAYEQYF	TGCGCCAGCAGCAGGGGTCTAGCCTACGAGCAGTACTTC
-	TRBD1	TRBV5-1	TRBJ1-1	CASSVQGTNTEAFF	TGCGCCAGCAGCGTACAGGGGACGAACACTGAAGCTTTCTTT